The clone carrying this T cell receptor (beta chain) was observed at least ten times. This specimen belongs to a study of T-cell reconstitution after alpha-beta-depleted transplantation in children. Trimming shortened V by 0 bases and J by 6 bases, and 14 bases separated the two germline ends. Germline lookup yields CDR1 SGDLS and CDR2 YYNGEE. This CDR3 is 15 amino acids long. Unique molecular identifiers were built into the TCRbeta library. MiXCR was run by TCRdb on the PCR reads, yielding one entry per CDR3 protein. The sample has approximately 400,000 distinct CDR3 sequences, approximately 11% seen once; the top ten hold roughly 6%.

The clonotype originates from a human donor who donated a stem cell graft to a child with acute myeloid leukemia. The sample consisted of PBMCs from the stem cell graft donor, taken from the stem cell graft. The chain uses TRBV9 and TRBJ2-3; no clear D. In DNA, the CDR3 is TGTGCCAGCAGCGTAGTAGCAGGACCTTCTGATACGCAGTATTTT. Protein: CASSVVAGPSDTQYF.